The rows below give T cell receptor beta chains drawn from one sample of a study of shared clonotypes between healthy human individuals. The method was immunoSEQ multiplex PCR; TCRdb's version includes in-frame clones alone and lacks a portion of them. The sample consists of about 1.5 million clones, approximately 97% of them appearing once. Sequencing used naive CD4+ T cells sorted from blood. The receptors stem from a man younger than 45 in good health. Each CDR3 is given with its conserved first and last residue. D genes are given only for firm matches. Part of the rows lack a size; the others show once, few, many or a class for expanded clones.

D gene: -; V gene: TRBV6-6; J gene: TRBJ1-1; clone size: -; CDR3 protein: CASSRRVDTEAFF; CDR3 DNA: TGTGCCAGCAGTCGCAGGGTCGACACTGAAGCTTTCTTT
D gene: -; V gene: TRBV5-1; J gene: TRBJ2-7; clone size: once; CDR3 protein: CASSLPGQFQEQYF; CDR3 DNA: TGCGCCAGCAGCTTGCCGGGACAATTCCAAGAGCAGTACTTC
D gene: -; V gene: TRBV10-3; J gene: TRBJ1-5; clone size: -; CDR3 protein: CAIQRSREGNQPQHF; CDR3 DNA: TGTGCCATCCAACGGTCCAGGGAGGGTAATCAGCCCCAGCATTTT
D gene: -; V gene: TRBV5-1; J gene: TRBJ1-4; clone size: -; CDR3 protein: CASSPGELSVREKLFF; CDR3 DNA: TGCGCCAGCAGCCCCGGGGAGCTATCTGTACGTGAAAAACTGTTTTTT
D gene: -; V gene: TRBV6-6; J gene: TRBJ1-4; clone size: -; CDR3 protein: CASSYLGEGEKLFF; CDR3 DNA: TGTGCCAGCAGTTACTTAGGGGAGGGTGAAAAACTGTTTTTT
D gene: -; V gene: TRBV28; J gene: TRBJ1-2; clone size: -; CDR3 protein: CASSLMGGYGYTF; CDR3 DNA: TGTGCCAGCAGTTTAATGGGGGGCTATGGCTACACCTTC
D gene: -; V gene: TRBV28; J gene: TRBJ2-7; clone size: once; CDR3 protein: CASGPPGYEQYF; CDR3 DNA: TGTGCCAGCGGCCCACCCGGGTACGAGCAGTACTTC
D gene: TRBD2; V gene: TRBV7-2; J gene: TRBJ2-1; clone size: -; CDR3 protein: CASSAGLAGQQFF; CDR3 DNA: TGTGCCAGCAGCGCCGGACTAGCGGGGCAGCAGTTCTTC
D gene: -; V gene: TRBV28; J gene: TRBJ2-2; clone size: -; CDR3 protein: CASRTANTGELFF; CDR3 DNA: TGTGCCAGCAGAACAGCGAACACCGGGGAGCTGTTTTTT
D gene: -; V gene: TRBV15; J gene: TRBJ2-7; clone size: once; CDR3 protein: CATSRGELVAYEQYF; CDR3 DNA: TGTGCCACCAGCAGAGGGGAATTGGTCGCCTACGAGCAGTACTTC
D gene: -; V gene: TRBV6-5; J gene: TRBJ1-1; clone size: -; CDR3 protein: CASSGRYANTEAFF; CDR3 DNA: TGTGCCAGCAGTGGCAGGTATGCGAACACTGAAGCTTTCTTT
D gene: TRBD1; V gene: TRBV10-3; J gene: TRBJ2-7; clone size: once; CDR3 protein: CAMAGQEFSEQYF; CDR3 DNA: TGTGCCATGGCGGGACAGGAGTTTTCCGAGCAGTACTTC
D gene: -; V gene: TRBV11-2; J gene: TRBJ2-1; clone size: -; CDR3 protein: CASSPGQRQFF; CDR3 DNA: TGTGCCAGCAGCCCTGGGCAGCGGCAGTTCTTC
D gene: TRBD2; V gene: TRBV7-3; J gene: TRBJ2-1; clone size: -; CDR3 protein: CASSLRGSGSGSEQFF; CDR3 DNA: TGTGCCAGCAGCTTACGGGGTAGCGGGAGCGGTAGTGAGCAGTTCTTC